These T cell receptor beta chains were read from a single sample in a study of blood T cell repertoires in COVID-19. Using immunoSEQ multiplex PCR, the repertoire was profiled, and TCRdb retains in-frame clones only, with some absent. This sample has around 99,000 clones, with roughly 88% found just once. Sequencing was done on a sample of peripheral blood. Every receptor here comes from a man aged 50 or older with active or convalescent COVID-19. Both conserved end residues are part of each CDR3. Fields, in order: CDR3 DNA, CDR3 protein, D gene, J gene, clone size, V gene. The D gene is left open where the match is weak. Not all rows give a size; the values are once, few, many and, for expanded clones, a class.

TGTGCCAGCAGCAAAGGGAGAACAGGGGGCACAGATACGCAGTATTTT,CASSKGRTGGTDTQYF,.,TRBJ2-3,.,TRBV21-1
TGTGCCAGCAGCTTCCTCTCGACAGGGGCAAGCAATCAGCCCCAGCATTTT,CASSFLSTGASNQPQHF,TRBD1,TRBJ1-5,.,TRBV7-9
TGCAGCGTTGATTGGAGACAGGGACTTTATGGCTACACCTTC,CSVDWRQGLYGYTF,TRBD1,TRBJ1-2,few,TRBV29-1
TGTGCCAGCAGCCAAGAGGGGGGGGTGAGGACTGAAGCTTTCTTT,CASSQEGGVRTEAFF,.,TRBJ1-1,once,TRBV3-1/TRBV3-2
TGTGCCAGCAGCTTCTGGGGGGAGATGGACACTGAAGCTTTCTTT,CASSFWGEMDTEAFF,.,TRBJ1-1,.,TRBV5-5
TGTGCCAGCTCACCGGAGTGGGGCGGAAACTATGGCTACACCTTC,CASSPEWGGNYGYTF,.,TRBJ1-2,.,TRBV18
TGTGCCAGCAGTTACGCTTCAGGGGTGGGTCAGCCCCAGCATTTT,CASSYASGVGQPQHF,.,TRBJ1-5,.,TRBV6-5
TGTGCCAGCAGCTCGAATAGCGGGAGCACCGGGGAGCTGTTTTTT,CASSSNSGSTGELFF,TRBD2,TRBJ2-2,.,TRBV7-8
TGTGCCAGCAGTTTATGGCCGTGGCAGGGGAGTACGCCCCAGCATTTT,CASSLWPWQGSTPQHF,.,TRBJ1-5,.,TRBV28
TGTGCCAGCAGTGAAATTAGACTAGCGGGGTCCGCGAAGCAGTTCTTC,CASSEIRLAGSAKQFF,TRBD2,TRBJ2-1,.,TRBV6-1
TGTGCCAGCAGGGGTAACAGCTATGGCTACACCTTC,CASRGNSYGYTF,.,TRBJ1-2,.,TRBV12-3/TRBV12-4
TGCGCCAGCAGCCGAGGGACAGCAACTAATGAAAAACTGTTTTTT,CASSRGTATNEKLFF,TRBD1,TRBJ1-4,once,TRBV4-1
TGTGCCAGCAGTTTTTTGTTTGAGGACAGGGGGCTGGGCACTGAAGCTTTCTTT,CASSFLFEDRGLGTEAFF,TRBD1,TRBJ1-1,.,TRBV27
TGCGCCAGCAGTCCCTCCTCTGGAAACACCATATATTTT,CASSPSSGNTIYF,.,TRBJ1-3,.,TRBV4-1
TGTGCCAGCAGCTTGGATCCTAGCGCCTCCTACGAGCAGTACTTC,CASSLDPSASYEQYF,.,TRBJ2-7,.,TRBV5-4
TGTGCCAGCAGACGGGACAGTTCCTATGGCTACACCTTC,CASRRDSSYGYTF,TRBD1,TRBJ1-2,few,TRBV7-2
TGTGCCAGCGGTCACTTGAGGGCCTACAATGAGCAGTTCTTC,CASGHLRAYNEQFF,.,TRBJ2-1,.,TRBV28
TGTGCCAGCAGTACCCAGACAGGGTCCCAGCCCCAGCATTTT,CASSTQTGSQPQHF,TRBD1,TRBJ1-5,.,TRBV6-5
TGTGCCAGCAGTTTGACTAGCGGGAGCTACAATGAGCAGTTCTTC,CASSLTSGSYNEQFF,TRBD2,TRBJ2-1,once,TRBV27
TGCAGCGTTGAGGCAGGGATGGGAACTGAAGCTTTCTTT,CSVEAGMGTEAFF,.,TRBJ1-1,.,TRBV29-1
TGTGCCAGAAGCTTGGCGGCGTCGCAGCGGGAGGCCAAAGATACGCAGTATTTT,CARSLAASQREAKDTQYF,TRBD2,TRBJ2-3,.,TRBV5-3
TGTGCCAGCAGTTTGTTACAGGGGATCGAGCAGTTCTTC,CASSLLQGIEQFF,TRBD1,TRBJ2-1,.,TRBV12-3/TRBV12-4
TGTGCCAGCAGCCAGGAGGCCCACTCTGGAAACACCATATATTTT,CASSQEAHSGNTIYF,.,TRBJ1-3,.,TRBV3-1/TRBV3-2
TGTGCCAGCAGTGGGGACACCGGGCGTTCACCCCTCCACTTT,CASSGDTGRSPLHF,.,TRBJ1-6,.,TRBV27
TGCAGCGTTGAAGATAAACTAGCGGGAGGTCTAAGCTCCTACAATGAGCAGTTCTTC,CSVEDKLAGGLSSYNEQFF,TRBD2,TRBJ2-1,.,TRBV29-1
TGTGCCAGTAGAAGGAGTTTGACTGAAGCTTTCTTT,CASRRSLTEAFF,.,TRBJ1-1,.,TRBV19